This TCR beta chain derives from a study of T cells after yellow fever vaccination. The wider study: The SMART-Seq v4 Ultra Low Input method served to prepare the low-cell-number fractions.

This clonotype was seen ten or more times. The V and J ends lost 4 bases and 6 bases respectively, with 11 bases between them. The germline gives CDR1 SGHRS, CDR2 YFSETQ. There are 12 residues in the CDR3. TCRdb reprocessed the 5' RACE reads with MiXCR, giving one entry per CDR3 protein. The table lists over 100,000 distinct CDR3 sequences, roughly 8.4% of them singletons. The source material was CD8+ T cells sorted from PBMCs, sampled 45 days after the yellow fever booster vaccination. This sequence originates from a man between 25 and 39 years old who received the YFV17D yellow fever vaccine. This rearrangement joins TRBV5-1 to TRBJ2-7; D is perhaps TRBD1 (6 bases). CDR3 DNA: TGCGCCAGCAGCGACCAGGACAGCGAGCAGTACTTC. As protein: CASSDQDSEQYF. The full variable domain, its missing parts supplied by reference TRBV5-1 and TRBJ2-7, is KAGVTQTPRYLIKTRGQQVTLSCSPISGHRSVSWYQQTPGQGLQFLFEYFSETQRNKGNFPGRFSGRQFSNSRSEMNVSTLELGDSALYLCASSDQDSEQYFGPGTRLTVT.